Presented here are 7 T cell receptor beta chains from one specimen sequenced in a study of beta chain features in type 1 diabetes. Sequenced material consisted of expressed TCRB transcripts (all of the isolated RNA was reverse transcribed). Assay used: immunoSEQ multiplex PCR; TCRdb lists only in-frame clones, some missing. Of about 220,000 clones in the sample, approximately 11% are singletons; the top ten hold 1% to 1.5%. The sequenced sample consisted of central memory CD4+ T cells from blood. These receptors came from a young man in good health.

This clone was recorded a few times. The J gene is TRBJ2-1, the V gene TRBV7-2, with 7 bases that match TRBD2. Per the germline V gene, CDR1 is SGHTA and CDR2 is FQGNSA. V dropped 7 bases and J dropped 2; count of bases not matched to a gene: 17. This CDR3 region has 18 residues. CDR3 region: CASTRGPVGGSTYNEQFF. CDR3 DNA: TGTGCCAGCACCCGAGGGCCGGTAGGCGGGAGCACCTACAATGAGCAGTTCTTC.

A few counts support this clone. The chain joins TRBV7-6 to TRBJ2-7; TRBD1 is a possible D gene (7 bases). The CDR3 has 16 amino acids. Trimming pared 1 base from V and 0 bases from J, leaving 13 bases between. In germline, CDR1 is SGHVS, CDR2 FNYEAQ. The CDR3 DNA reads TGTGCCAGCAGCTTAGGTCAGGGGGGACCCTCCTACGAGCAGTACTTC. This codes for CASSLGQGGPSYEQYF.

This clone was detected a few times. J is TRBJ2-3 and V is TRBV12-5; TRBD1 is a possible D gene (6 bases). Trimming cost V 3 bases and J 5 bases, with 15 bases left between them. This CDR3 has 15 residues. CDR1 and CDR2 from the germline V gene are LGHNT and FRNRAP. This CDR3 is CASGFLDSEEDTQYF. The CDR3 DNA reads as TGTGCTAGTGGTTTCCTGGACAGCGAGGAAGATACGCAGTATTTT.

The chain links TRBV5-1 to TRBJ1-1, with D perhaps TRBD1 (6 bases). Germline assignment: CDR1 SGHRS and CDR2 YFSETQ. Between the trimmed V and J ends, which lost 1 base and 1 base, there was a span of 11 bases. The CDR3 consists of 15 residues. CDR3 protein: CASSLPGQTNTEAFF. The CDR3 nucleotides are TGCGCCAGCAGCTTGCCCGGACAGACGAACACTGAAGCTTTCTTT. The entire variable domain, with the rest obtained from reference TRBV5-1 and TRBJ1-1, is as follows: KAGVTQTPRYLIKTRGQQVTLSCSPISGHRSVSWYQQTPGQGLQFLFEYFSETQRNKGNFPGRFSGRQFSNSRSEMNVSTLELGDSALYLCASSLPGQTNTEAFFGQGTRLTVV.

The chain employs TRBV7-9 and TRBJ2-2; 9 positions match TRBD1. This CDR3 comprises 15 residues. V shed 5 bases, J shed 6 bases, and the junction held 7 bases outside the gene matches. Germline CDR1 SEHNR, CDR2 FQNEAQ (reference sequence). In DNA form, the CDR3 reads TGTGCCAGCAGCCCTGGGACAGGGACCCCCGGGGAGCTGTTTTTT. This encodes CASSPGTGTPGELFF.

This clone has at least ten counts. V and J are TRBV4-1 and TRBJ2-1; no definite D call. V lost 0 bases, J lost 3 bases, and 12 bases lay in between. The CDR3 spans 16 residues. Looked up from germline, CDR1 is MGHRA and CDR2 is YSYEKL. CDR3 in amino acids: CASSQDPAGLYNEQFF. CDR3 coding DNA: TGCGCCAGCAGCCAAGATCCGGCAGGTCTCTACAATGAGCAGTTCTTC.

This clone was counted ten times or more. In the same sample, other DNA sequences code for this CDR3. The rearrangement uses TRBV6-5 and TRBJ2-1, with D maybe TRBD2 (6 bases). This CDR3 region has 15 residues. Germline lookup yields CDR1 MNHEY and CDR2 SVGAGI. The V end lost 0 bases, the J end lost 0 bases, and 6 bases lay between the germline ends. The chain's CDR3 is CASSYSSGSYNEQFF. The CDR3 DNA is TGTGCCAGCAGTTACTCTAGCGGCTCCTACAATGAGCAGTTCTTC.